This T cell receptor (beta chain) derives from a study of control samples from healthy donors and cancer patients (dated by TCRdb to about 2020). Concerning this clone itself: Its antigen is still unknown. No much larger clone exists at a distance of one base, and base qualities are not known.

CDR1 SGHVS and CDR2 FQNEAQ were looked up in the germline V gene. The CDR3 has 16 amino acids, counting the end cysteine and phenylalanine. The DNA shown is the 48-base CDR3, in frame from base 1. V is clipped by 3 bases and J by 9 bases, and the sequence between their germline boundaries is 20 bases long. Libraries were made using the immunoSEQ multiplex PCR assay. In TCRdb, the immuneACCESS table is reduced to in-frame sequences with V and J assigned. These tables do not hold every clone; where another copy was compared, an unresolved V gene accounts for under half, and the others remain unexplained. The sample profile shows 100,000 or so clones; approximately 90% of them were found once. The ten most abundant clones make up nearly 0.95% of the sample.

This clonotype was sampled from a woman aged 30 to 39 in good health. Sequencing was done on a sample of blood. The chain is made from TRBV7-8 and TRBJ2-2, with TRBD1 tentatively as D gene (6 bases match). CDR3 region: CASSFRQDLSLRELFF. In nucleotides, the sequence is TGTGCCAGCAGCTTTCGACAGGATCTCTCTCTCAGGGAGCTGTTTTTT.